These 17 T cell receptor beta chains share one sample of origin, sequenced in a study of cytomegalovirus exposure and HLA in healthy donors (dated by TCRdb to about 2017). Library creation used the immunoSEQ multiplex PCR assay. A mixture of 60 forward primers for TCR Vbeta segments and 13 reverse primers for TCR Jbeta segments was used in the multiplex PCR. TCRdb carries this immuneACCESS record with in-frame sequences only. Its versions omit some clonotypes, under half of them owing to an unresolved V gene in the studies checked, with the rest unexplained. The sample profile shows 55,000 or so clones; approximately 78% of them were found once. The ten largest clones represent 1.4% of the sample. Sequenced: PBMCs. The receptor set was obtained from a female donor in good health and CMV-seronegative.

The chain joins TRBV29-1 to TRBJ2-3; TRBD2 matches at 10 bases. Germline V gives CDR1 SQVTM, CDR2 ANQGSEA. The junction had 3 bases not matched to a gene; V was cut back by 7 bases and J by 2 bases. CDR3 length: 13 residues. CDR3 DNA: TGCAGCGCTAGCGGGGGAATCACAGATACGCAGTATTTT. Translated, it gives CSASGGITDTQYF.

V usage is TRBV7-2 and J usage is TRBJ1-2; no firm D call. This CDR3 spans 14 amino acids. V was shortened by 6 bases and J by 6 bases, with 17 bases between the two germline ends. Germline CDR1 reads SGHTA; CDR2 reads FQGNSA. The CDR3 DNA reads as TGTGCCAGCAGGAAGAGGACGGGAGGAGATGGCTACACCTTC. Protein sequence: CASRKRTGGDGYTF.

The chain uses TRBV28 and TRBJ1-4, with a tentative D call TRBD1 (6 bases). The germline gives CDR1 MDHEN, CDR2 SYDVKM. V was pared by 2 bases and J by 7 bases, with 17 bases between. The CDR3 has 16 amino acids. CDR3 amino acids: CASSLEGGGSGEKLFF. DNA of the CDR3: TGTGCCAGCAGTTTAGAGGGAGGGGGAAGTGGTGAAAAACTGTTTTTT.

This sequence joins TRBV2 and TRBJ1-1, with 7 nucleotides matching TRBD1. Trimming took 6 bases from V and 1 from J; bases not matched to a gene: 5. CDR3 size: 14 residues. Germline CDR1 is SNHLY and CDR2 is FYNNEI. CDR3 sequence: CASRPTGTNTEAFF. The CDR3 nucleotides are TGTGCCAGCAGGCCGACAGGGACGAACACTGAAGCTTTCTTT.

V gene TRBV5-1 combines with J gene TRBJ2-1; 10 bases fit TRBD2. Trimming at V came to 2 bases and at J to 4 bases, leaving 3 bases not matched to a gene. The CDR3 has 15 residues. Germline-derived CDR1 and CDR2 are SGHRS and YFSETQ. DNA of the CDR3: TGCGCCAGCAGCTTTGGGACTAGCGAGTACAATGAGCAGTTCTTC. Its translation: CASSFGTSEYNEQFF. The full variable domain, its missing parts supplied by reference TRBV5-1 and TRBJ2-1, is KAGVTQTPRYLIKTRGQQVTLSCSPISGHRSVSWYQQTPGQGLQFLFEYFSETQRNKGNFPGRFSGRQFSNSRSEMNVSTLELGDSALYLCASSFGTSEYNEQFFGPGTRLTVL.

The chain uses TRBV5-1 and TRBJ2-1, with D perhaps TRBD1 (5 bases). V was clipped by 4 bases and J by 4 bases, with 12 bases between them. Per germline, CDR1 SGHRS and CDR2 YFSETQ. The CDR3 has 14 residues. In DNA form, the CDR3 reads TGCGCCAGCAGCCCCAGGGAAATTTACAATGAGCAGTTCTTC. This gives the protein CASSPREIYNEQFF.

The rearrangement uses TRBV5-3 and TRBJ1-4; D is possibly TRBD1 (5 bases). Being an ORF, TRBV5-3 has a function that is uncertain. The CDR3 has 14 amino acids. V was clipped by 3 bases and J by 6 bases, with 12 bases between them. The CDR3 sequence is CARSSGHPYEKLFF. CDR3 nucleotide sequence: TGTGCCAGAAGCTCAGGACACCCCTATGAAAAACTGTTTTTT.

J is TRBJ2-2 and V is TRBV11-3; 8 bases are shared with TRBD1. The junction had 5 bases not matched to a gene; V was cut back by 5 bases and J by 6 bases. Germline V CDR1 and CDR2: SGHNT, YENEEA. CDR3 size: 14 residues. CDR3 sequence (DNA): TGTGCCAGCAGCCCAGGACAGGGCCCCGGGGAGCTGTTTTTT. Translation gives CASSPGQGPGELFF.

The J gene is TRBJ1-1, the V gene TRBV7-9, with TRBD1 as a possible D gene (5 bases). Germline CDR1 is SEHNR and CDR2 is FQNEAQ (reference sequence). The CDR3 spans 14 residues. The V gene lost 5 bases and the J gene lost 0 bases, with 10 bases spanning the gap. CDR3 nucleotides: TGTGCCAGCAGCCCGGGGGTAATGAACACTGAAGCTTTCTTT. Amino acids: CASSPGVMNTEAFF.

This sequence joins TRBV10-1 and TRBJ2-3; 10 bases fit TRBD1. The CDR3 runs to 15 residues. V trimming: 6 bases; J trimming: 3 bases; junction bases outside the gene matches: 6. CDR1 is WNHNN, CDR2 SYGVQD, per germline (reference sequence). As DNA, the CDR3 is TGCGCCAGCAGCCCTGGACAGGGGGGGACAGATACGCAGTATTTT. Translated: CASSPGQGGTDTQYF.

This clone came up a few times. The chain combines TRBV6-1 with TRBJ1-5; TRBD1 might be the D (5 bases). This CDR3 is built from 14 residues. Trimming removed 6 bases at V and 6 bases at J, with 15 bases between. The germline V gene has CDR1 MNHNS and CDR2 SASEGT. CDR3 in amino acids: CASSRAAGSQPQHF. For the CDR3, the DNA is TGTGCCAGCAGCCGGGCCGCAGGGTCTCAGCCCCAGCATTTT.

The chain joins TRBV6-4 to TRBJ2-1; TRBD2 agrees at 9 bases. Trimming at V came to 5 bases and at J to 3 bases, leaving 5 bases not matched to a gene. The CDR3 runs 15 residues. Germline values: CDR1 MRHNA, CDR2 SNTAGT. The CDR3 nucleotides are TGTGCCAGCAGTCAGTCTAGCGGGGTCTACAATGAGCAGTTCTTC. It specifies CASSQSSGVYNEQFF.

The chain carries TRBV7-3 and TRBJ2-7, with 11 bases fitting TRBD2. CDR3 length equals 18 residues. Trimming cost V 1 base and J 0 bases; bases outside gene matches: 8. Looked up from germline, CDR1 is SGHTA and CDR2 is FQGTGA. As DNA, the CDR3 is TGTGCCAGCAGCTTAATGCCTAGCGGGGGGACGACCTCCTACGAGCAGTACTTC. Amino acid sequence: CASSLMPSGGTTSYEQYF.

This sequence joins TRBV5-1 and TRBJ2-1; D may be TRBD2 (5 bases). Between the trimmed V and J ends, which lost 1 base and 1 base, there was a span of 15 bases. CDR3 length: 17 residues. Germline V gene lookup returns CDR1 SGHRS and CDR2 YFSETQ. In nucleotides, the CDR3 is TGCGCCAGCAGCTTGCGAGGGAGCGGACTTTCCTACAATGAGCAGTTCTTC. Its protein is CASSLRGSGLSYNEQFF.

The chain combines TRBV27 with TRBJ1-5; TRBD1 matches at 12 bases. This CDR3 region has 16 residues. The germline V gene has CDR1 MNHEY and CDR2 SMNVEV (reference sequence). J gave up 2 bases and V 3 bases, and 2 bases lay outside the gene matches. The chain's CDR3 is CASSLGTGGGNQPQHF. CDR3 in DNA: TGTGCCAGCAGTTTGGGGACAGGGGGCGGCAATCAGCCCCAGCATTTT.

The chain links TRBV4-2 to TRBJ1-1; D not certain. Germline assignment: CDR1 LGHNA and CDR2 YNFKEQ. V lost 1 base, J lost 1 base, and 10 bases lay in between. This CDR3 comprises 15 residues. Written as DNA, the CDR3 is TGTGCCAGCAGCCAAGGTTCGGAGGGGAACACTGAAGCTTTCTTT. This codes for CASSQGSEGNTEAFF.

V and J are TRBV7-2 and TRBJ1-4; tentative D call: TRBD1 (6 bases). The germline CDR1 and CDR2 sequences are SGHTA and FQGNSA. Trimming stripped 5 bases from V and 8 bases from J, with 15 bases between. CDR3 size: 14 residues. CDR3 DNA sequence: TGTGCCAGCAGCCGAGGCCAGGGGAGAGAAAAACTGTTTTTT. Protein product: CASSRGQGREKLFF.